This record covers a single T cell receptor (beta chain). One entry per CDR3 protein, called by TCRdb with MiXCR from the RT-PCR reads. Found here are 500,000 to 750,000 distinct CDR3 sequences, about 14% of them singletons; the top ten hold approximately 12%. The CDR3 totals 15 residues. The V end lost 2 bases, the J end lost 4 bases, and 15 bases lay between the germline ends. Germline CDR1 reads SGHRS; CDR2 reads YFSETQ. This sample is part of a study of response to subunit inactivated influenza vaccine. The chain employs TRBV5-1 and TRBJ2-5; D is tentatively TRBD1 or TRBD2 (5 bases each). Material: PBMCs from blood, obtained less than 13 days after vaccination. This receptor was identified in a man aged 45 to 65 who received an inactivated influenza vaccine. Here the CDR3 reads CASSFARGRGETQYF. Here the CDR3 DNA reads TGCGCCAGCAGCTTTGCCCGGGGTAGGGGAGAGACCCAGTACTTC.